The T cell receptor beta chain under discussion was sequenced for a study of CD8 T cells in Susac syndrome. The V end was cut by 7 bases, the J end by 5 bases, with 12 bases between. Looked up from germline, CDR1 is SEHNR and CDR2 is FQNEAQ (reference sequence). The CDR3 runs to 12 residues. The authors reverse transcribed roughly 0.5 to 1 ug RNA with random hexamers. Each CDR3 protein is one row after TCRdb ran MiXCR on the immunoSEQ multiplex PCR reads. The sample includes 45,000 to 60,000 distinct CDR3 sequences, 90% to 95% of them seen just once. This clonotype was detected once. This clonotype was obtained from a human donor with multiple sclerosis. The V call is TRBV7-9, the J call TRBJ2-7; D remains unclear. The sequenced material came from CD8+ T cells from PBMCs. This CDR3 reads CASTGRSDEQYF. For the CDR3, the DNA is TGTGCCAGCACCGGACGATCCGACGAGCAGTACTTC.